This T cell receptor (beta chain) was retrieved from a study of blood T cell repertoires in COVID-19. In germline, CDR1 is LGHDT, CDR2 YNNKEL (reference sequence). V lost 3 bases and J 4 bases, leaving 12 bases between the germline ends. This CDR3 region has 14 residues. Self-reported history from a screening survey and questionnaire set each donor's cohort. All exposed participants met a person with COVID-19 within 2 weeks before entering the study. As originally analysed: Estimation of nucleated cell counts relied on the amplification of reference gene primers. The assay was immunoSEQ multiplex PCR, and TCRdb's table has in-frame clones only and misses some. The V and J calls and clone size are taken from that table; D and trimming were inferred from the DNA. The profile shows 200,000 to 250,000 clones, roughly 85% of them singletons.

The J gene is TRBJ1-2, the V gene TRBV3-1 (or the pseudogene TRBV3-2); possibly TRBD1 for D (6 bases). This receptor was identified in a woman between 45 and 65 years old who had been exposed to COVID-19. The sample taken for sequencing was PBMCs or T cells enriched from blood (not recorded which). CDR3 nucleotides: TGTGCCAGCAGCCAGGACAGCACTCTCTATGGCTACACCTTC. Residues: CASSQDSTLYGYTF.